The clone carrying this T cell receptor (beta chain) was seen a handful of times. Its antigen is not identified. The sample is drawn from a study of cytomegalovirus exposure and HLA in healthy donors. Overall study results and limits: Association of a missense DCLRE1C variant with TCR beta V- and J-gene trimming was reported in a later analysis.

The PCR contained 60 Vbeta and 13 Jbeta primers. The repertoire was sequenced with immunoSEQ multiplex PCR; TCRdb's copy has only in-frame clones and lacks some. Seen here are about 170,000 clones, roughly 80% observed once, and the top ten hold less than 2.5%. V was clipped by 3 bases and J by 9 bases; unmatched bases: 9. The germline V gene has CDR1 ENHRY and CDR2 SYGVKD. The length of the CDR3 is 14 residues. Sequenced material: PBMCs. This receptor was obtained from a male donor in good health and CMV-seronegative. The chain has TRBV10-3 and TRBJ1-2, with 8 nucleotides matching TRBD1. The CDR3 protein is CAISDGRGLSSYTF. The CDR3 nucleotides are TGTGCCATCAGTGATGGCAGGGGGCTCTCAAGCTACACCTTC.